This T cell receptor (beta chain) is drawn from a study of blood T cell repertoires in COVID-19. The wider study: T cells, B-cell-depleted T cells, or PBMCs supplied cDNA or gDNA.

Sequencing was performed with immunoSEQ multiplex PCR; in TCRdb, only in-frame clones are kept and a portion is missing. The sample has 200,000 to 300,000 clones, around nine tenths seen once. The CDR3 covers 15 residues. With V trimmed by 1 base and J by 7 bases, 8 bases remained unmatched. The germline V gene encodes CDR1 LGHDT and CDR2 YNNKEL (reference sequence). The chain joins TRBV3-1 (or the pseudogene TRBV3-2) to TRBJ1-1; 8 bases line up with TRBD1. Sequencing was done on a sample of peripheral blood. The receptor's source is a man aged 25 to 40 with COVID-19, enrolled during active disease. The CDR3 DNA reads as TGTGCCAGCAGCCAAGCCGGGACAGGTAAATTTGAAGCTTTCTTT. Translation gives CASSQAGTGKFEAFF.